This T cell receptor (beta chain) appears in the sequencing data of a study of T cells in Graves' hyperthyroidism and ophthalmopathy. This CDR3 is built from 14 residues. Trimming cost V 3 bases and J 8 bases, with 16 bases left between them. The germline CDR1 and CDR2 sequences are MNHNS and SASEGT. RNA transcripts were the template for amplifying TCR beta CDR3 regions. The HTBI primer set drove a first-round RT-PCR of the TCR CDR3. A single record per CDR3 protein comes from TCRdb applying MiXCR to the multiplex PCR reads. The sample lists a few hundred thousand distinct CDR3 sequences, roughly 20% occurring once. In its sample, this clonotype was seen a few times.

J is TRBJ1-2 and V is TRBV6-1; a weak D match, TRBD1 (5 bases). Sample: blood. This receptor was identified in a man between 18 and 35 years old with Graves' ophthalmopathy. The CDR3 DNA reads as TGTGCCAGCAGTGAGGGCAGGGAAAACGAGGGCTACACCTTC. Translating it yields CASSEGRENEGYTF.